A selection of T cell receptor beta chains follows, all from one sample in a study of HIV-infected patients and healthy controls. In TCRdb, the 5' RACE reads were re-called with MiXCR into one record per CDR3 protein. The table includes about 10,000 distinct CDR3 sequences, around 8% detected once. Sequencing used blood. Receptors were obtained from an adult in good health. CDR3s include the opening cysteine and the closing phenylalanine or tryptophan. Fields, in order: clone size, D gene, V gene, J gene, CDR3 protein, CDR3 DNA. The D gene is left open where the match is weak. Not every row has a clone size; where given, it reads once, few, many or a size class.

size: few; D: TRBD1; V: TRBV7-9; J: TRBJ1-2; CDR3: CASSLGDSQRYTF; DNA: TGTGCCAGCAGCTTAGGGGACAGTCAACGCTACACCTTC
size: medium-sized; D: -; V: TRBV6-6; J: TRBJ1-4; CDR3: CASGPSPREAFF; DNA: TGTGCCAGCGGACCCTCACCGAGGGAGGCGTTTTTT
size: many; D: TRBD1; V: TRBV6-6; J: TRBJ1-5; CDR3: CASRQGAGQPQHF; DNA: TGTGCCAGCAGACAGGGGGCAGGTCAGCCCCAGCATTTT
size: medium-sized; D: -; V: TRBV5-6; J: TRBJ1-1; CDR3: CASSLVGENTEAFF; DNA: TGTGCCAGCAGCTTGGTAGGGGAGAACACTGAAGCTTTCTTT
size: few; D: TRBD2; V: TRBV7-9; J: TRBJ2-1; CDR3: CASSPITSGGYNEQFF; DNA: TGTGCCAGCAGTCCAATCACTAGCGGGGGCTACAATGAGCAGTTCTTC
size: medium-sized; D: TRBD1; V: TRBV7-8; J: TRBJ2-5; CDR3: CASSLEGTGRKETQYF; DNA: TGTGCCAGCAGCTTAGAAGGGACAGGAAGGAAAGAGACCCAGTACTTC
size: few; D: -; V: TRBV3-1; J: TRBJ1-4; CDR3: CASSQSLREKLFF; DNA: TGTGCCAGCAGCCAATCCCTAAGGGAAAAACTGTTTTTT
size: few; D: -; V: TRBV30; J: TRBJ1-1; CDR3: CAWSVTGFGMNTEAFF; DNA: TGTGCCTGGAGTGTGACGGGTTTTGGAATGAACACTGAAGCTTTCTTT
size: -; D: -; V: TRBV7-2; J: TRBJ2-7; CDR3: CASSFNGGKSYEQYF; DNA: TGTGCCAGCAGCTTTAACGGGGGCAAGTCCTACGAGCAGTACTTC
size: many; D: -; V: TRBV6-2/TRBV6-3; J: TRBJ2-1; CDR3: CASSYYRGAYNEQFF; DNA: TGTGCCAGCAGTTACTATAGGGGGGCGTACAATGAGCAGTTCTTC
size: medium-sized; D: -; V: TRBV5-6; J: TRBJ1-5; CDR3: CASSFRGTNQPQHF; DNA: TGTGCCAGCAGCTTTAGGGGGACCAATCAGCCCCAGCATTTT
size: medium-sized; D: -; V: TRBV7-2; J: TRBJ1-1; CDR3: CASRWHGNTEAFF; DNA: TGTGCCAGCCGCTGGCATGGAAACACTGAAGCTTTCTTT
size: -; D: -; V: TRBV18; J: TRBJ1-4; CDR3: CASSPGEGEKLFF; DNA: TGTGCCAGCTCACCAGGGGAAGGCGAAAAACTGTTTTTT
size: -; D: -; V: TRBV6-6; J: TRBJ2-5; CDR3: CASSWSQETQYF; DNA: TGTGCCAGCTCATGGAGTCAAGAGACCCAGTACTTC
size: many; D: TRBD1; V: TRBV20-1; J: TRBJ1-1; CDR3: CSATRDSLEAFF; DNA: TGCAGTGCAACTCGGGACAGCCTGGAAGCTTTCTTT
size: medium-sized; D: -; V: TRBV20-1; J: TRBJ2-5; CDR3: CSARDSEGVETQYF; DNA: TGCAGTGCTAGAGATTCCGAGGGGGTTGAGACCCAGTACTTC
size: many; D: -; V: TRBV20-1; J: TRBJ1-1; CDR3: CSAKRGHPNTEAFF; DNA: TGCAGTGCAAAGAGGGGACACCCGAACACTGAAGCTTTCTTT
size: many; D: TRBD1; V: TRBV5-1; J: TRBJ1-1; CDR3: CASSRQGARTEAFF; DNA: TGCGCCAGCAGCAGACAGGGGGCGCGAACTGAAGCTTTCTTT
size: medium-sized; D: TRBD1; V: TRBV12-3/TRBV12-4; J: TRBJ1-2; CDR3: CASSQQGAMGTYGYTF; DNA: TGTGCCAGCAGCCAACAGGGGGCAATGGGTACCTATGGCTACACCTTC